This TCR beta chain was identified during a study of cytomegalovirus exposure and HLA in healthy donors. Regarding the study as a whole: Among TCR beta chains of equal frequency, HLA-associated ones were more clonally expanded in a later analysis. Reports indicated that the classifier achieved high specificity and sensitivity in diagnosing cytomegalovirus status. Roughly even sequencing depth across donors was the assumption behind the presence/absence analyses.

CDR1 is SGHDT and CDR2 is YYEEEE in the germline V gene. This CDR3 has 14 amino acids. The J segment lost 3 bases and the V segment lost 1 base, leaving 2 bases of the junction unmatched. Amplification used 60 Vbeta primers and 13 Jbeta primers. TCRdb's copy holds only in-frame clones and misses some; the assay was immunoSEQ multiplex PCR. Seen here are over 55,000 clones, more than 75% observed once, and the top ten hold around 1.5%. This clone appeared a single time. Its antigen is unknown. Nominally healthy donors provided the samples, though records likely missed some immune exposures. The receptor's source is a man between 18 and 29 years old in good health and CMV-seronegative. The rearrangement links TRBV5-6 to TRBJ2-5, with TRBD2 matching 8 bases. Sample: PBMCs. CDR3 nucleotide sequence: TGTGCCAGCAGCTTGAGAGCGGGGGAAGAGACCCAGTACTTC. Protein: CASSLRAGEETQYF.